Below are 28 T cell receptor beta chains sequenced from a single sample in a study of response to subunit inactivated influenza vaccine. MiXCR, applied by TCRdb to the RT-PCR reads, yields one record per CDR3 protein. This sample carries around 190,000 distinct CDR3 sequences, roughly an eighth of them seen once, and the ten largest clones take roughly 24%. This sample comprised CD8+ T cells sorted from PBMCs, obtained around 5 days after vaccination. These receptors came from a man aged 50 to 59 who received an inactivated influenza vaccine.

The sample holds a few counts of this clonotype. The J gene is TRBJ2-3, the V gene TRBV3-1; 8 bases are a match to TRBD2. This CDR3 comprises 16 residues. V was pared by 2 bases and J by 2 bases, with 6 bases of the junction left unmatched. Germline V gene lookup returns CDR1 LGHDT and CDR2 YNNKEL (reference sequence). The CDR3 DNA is TGTGCCAGCAGCCAATGGACTAGCCGCGCCACAGATACGCAGTATTTT. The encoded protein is CASSQWTSRATDTQYF.

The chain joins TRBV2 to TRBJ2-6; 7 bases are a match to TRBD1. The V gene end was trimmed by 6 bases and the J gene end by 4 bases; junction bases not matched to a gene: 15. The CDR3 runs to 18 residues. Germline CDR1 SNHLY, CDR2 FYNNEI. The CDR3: CASRVPGTALSGANVLTF. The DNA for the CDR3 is TGTGCCAGCAGGGTACCCGGGACAGCTCTTTCCGGGGCCAACGTCCTGACTTTC. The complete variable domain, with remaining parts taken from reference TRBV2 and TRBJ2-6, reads EPEVTQTPSHQVTQMGQEVILRCVPISNHLYFYWYRQILGQKVEFLVSFYNNEISEKSEIFDDQFSVERPDGSNFTLKIRSTKLEDSAMYFCASRVPGTALSGANVLTFGAGSRLTVL.

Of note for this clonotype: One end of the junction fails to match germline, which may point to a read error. CDR3 sequence reads: CASSLRTGGETQYF. In DNA form, the CDR3 reads TGTGCTAGCAGCTTAAGGACAGGGGGTGAGACCCAGTACTTC. The chain employs TRBV7-7 and TRBJ2-5; 10 nucleotides line up with TRBD1. CDR3 length: 14 residues. Germline loops: CDR1 SSHAT, CDR2 FNYEAQ (reference sequence).

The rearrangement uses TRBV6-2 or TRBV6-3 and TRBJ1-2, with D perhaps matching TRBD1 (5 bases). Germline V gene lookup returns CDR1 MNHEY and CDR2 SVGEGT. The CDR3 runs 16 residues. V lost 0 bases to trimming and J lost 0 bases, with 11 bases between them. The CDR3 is CASSYSFRGANYGYTF. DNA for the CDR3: TGTGCCAGCAGTTACTCCTTCAGAGGGGCTAACTATGGCTACACCTTC.

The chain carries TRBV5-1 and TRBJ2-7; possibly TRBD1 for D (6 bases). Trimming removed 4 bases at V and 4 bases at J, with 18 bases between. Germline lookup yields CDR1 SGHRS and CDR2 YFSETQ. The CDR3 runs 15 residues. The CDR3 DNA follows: TGCGCCAGCAGCGTAGGTCCAGGGGACCCATACGAGCAGTACTTC. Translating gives CASSVGPGDPYEQYF.

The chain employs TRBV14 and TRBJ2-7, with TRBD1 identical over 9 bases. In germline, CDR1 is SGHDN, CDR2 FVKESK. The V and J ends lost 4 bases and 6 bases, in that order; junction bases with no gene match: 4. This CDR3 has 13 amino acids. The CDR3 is CASSPGTGIEQYF. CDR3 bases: TGTGCCAGCAGCCCCGGGACAGGGATCGAGCAGTACTTC.

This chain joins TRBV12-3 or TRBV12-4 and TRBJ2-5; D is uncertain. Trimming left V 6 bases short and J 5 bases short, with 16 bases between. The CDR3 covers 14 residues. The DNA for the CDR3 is TGTGCCAGCAGCCCCCTTATGCCCCTGGAGACCCAGTACTTC. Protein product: CASSPLMPLETQYF.

As DNA, the CDR3 is TGTGCCAGCAGTATAGCGGGGGTGGCCTACAATGAGCAGTTCTTC. Protein sequence: CASSIAGVAYNEQFF. This chain uses TRBV6-1 with TRBJ2-1; 9 nucleotides agree with TRBD2. The CDR3 is 15 residues long. V dropped 5 bases and J dropped 2; count of bases not matched to a gene: 4. Germline V gene sequence: CDR1 MNHNS, CDR2 SASEGT.

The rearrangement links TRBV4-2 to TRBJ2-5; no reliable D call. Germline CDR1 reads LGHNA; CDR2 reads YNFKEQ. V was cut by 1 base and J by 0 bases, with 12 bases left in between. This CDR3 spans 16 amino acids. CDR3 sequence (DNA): TGTGCCAGCAGCCAAGTTGGGGTGGGCTACCAAGAGACCCAGTACTTC. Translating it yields CASSQVGVGYQETQYF.

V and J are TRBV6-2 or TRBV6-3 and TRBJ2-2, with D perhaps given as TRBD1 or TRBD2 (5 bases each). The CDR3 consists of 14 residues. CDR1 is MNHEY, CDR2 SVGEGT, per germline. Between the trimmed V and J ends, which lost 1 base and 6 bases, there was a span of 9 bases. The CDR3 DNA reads TGTGCCAGCAGTTACTTTGTGGGGGCCGGGGAGCTGTTTTTT. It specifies CASSYFVGAGELFF.

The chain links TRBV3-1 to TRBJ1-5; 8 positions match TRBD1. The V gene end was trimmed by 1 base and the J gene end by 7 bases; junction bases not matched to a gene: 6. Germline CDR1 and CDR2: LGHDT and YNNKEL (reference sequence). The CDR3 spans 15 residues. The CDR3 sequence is CASSQGTGYGQPQHF. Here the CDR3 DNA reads TGTGCCAGCAGCCAAGGGACAGGGTATGGGCAGCCCCAGCATTTT.

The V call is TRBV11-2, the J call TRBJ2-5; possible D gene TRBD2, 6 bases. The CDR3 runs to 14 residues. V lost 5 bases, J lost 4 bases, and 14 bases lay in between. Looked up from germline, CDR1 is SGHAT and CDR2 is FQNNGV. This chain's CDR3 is CASSQEWGGETQYF. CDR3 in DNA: TGTGCCAGCAGCCAGGAGTGGGGAGGAGAGACCCAGTACTTC.

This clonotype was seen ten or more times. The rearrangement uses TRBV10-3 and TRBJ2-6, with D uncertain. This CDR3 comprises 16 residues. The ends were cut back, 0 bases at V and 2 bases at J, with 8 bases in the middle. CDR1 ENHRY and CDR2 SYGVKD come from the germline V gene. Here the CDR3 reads CAISESWAAGANVLTF. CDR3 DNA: TGTGCCATCAGTGAGTCGTGGGCAGCTGGGGCCAACGTCCTGACTTTC.

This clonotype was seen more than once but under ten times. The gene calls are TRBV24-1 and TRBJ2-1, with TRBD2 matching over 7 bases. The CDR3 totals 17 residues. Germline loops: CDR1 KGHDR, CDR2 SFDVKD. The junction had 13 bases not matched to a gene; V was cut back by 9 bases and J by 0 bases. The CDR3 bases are TGTGCCACCCCCGGGAGGCGGGCTTGTAGCTCCTACAATGAGCAGTTCTTC. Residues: CATPGRRACSSYNEQFF.

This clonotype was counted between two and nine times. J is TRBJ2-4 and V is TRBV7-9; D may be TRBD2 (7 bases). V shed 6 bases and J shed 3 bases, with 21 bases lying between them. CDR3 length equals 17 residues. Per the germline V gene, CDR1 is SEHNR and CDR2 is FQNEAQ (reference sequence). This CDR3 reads CASSRGRLGGGKNIQYF. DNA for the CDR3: TGTGCCAGCAGTCGGGGCCGCCTAGGGGGGGGCAAAAACATTCAGTACTTC.

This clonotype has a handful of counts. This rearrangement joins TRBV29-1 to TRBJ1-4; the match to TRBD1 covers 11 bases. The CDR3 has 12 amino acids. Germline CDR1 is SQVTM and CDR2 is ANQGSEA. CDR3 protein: CSAGTGGEKLFF. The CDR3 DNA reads TGCAGTGCCGGGACAGGGGGTGAAAAACTGTTTTTT.

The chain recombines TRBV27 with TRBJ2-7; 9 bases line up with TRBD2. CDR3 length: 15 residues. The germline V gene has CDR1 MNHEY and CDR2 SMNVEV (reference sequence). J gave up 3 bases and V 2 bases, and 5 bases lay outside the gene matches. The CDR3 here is CASSLVAGDFYEQYF. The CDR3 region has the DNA TGTGCCAGCAGTTTAGTAGCGGGGGATTTCTACGAGCAGTACTTC.

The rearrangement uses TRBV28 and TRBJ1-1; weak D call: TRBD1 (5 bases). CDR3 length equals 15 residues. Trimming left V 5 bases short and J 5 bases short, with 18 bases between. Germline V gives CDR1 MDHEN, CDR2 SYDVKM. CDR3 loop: CASSRIGGGRTEAFF. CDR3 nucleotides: TGTGCCAGCAGTCGCATCGGGGGGGGGAGGACTGAAGCTTTCTTT.

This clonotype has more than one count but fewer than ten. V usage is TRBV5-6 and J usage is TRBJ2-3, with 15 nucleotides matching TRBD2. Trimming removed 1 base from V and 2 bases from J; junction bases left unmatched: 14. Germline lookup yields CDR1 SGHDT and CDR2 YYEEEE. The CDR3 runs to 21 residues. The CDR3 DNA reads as TGTGCCAGCAGCTTGTCTTTGGGAGGGACTAGCGGGAGGACCATCACAGATACGCAGTATTTT. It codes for CASSLSLGGTSGRTITDTQYF.

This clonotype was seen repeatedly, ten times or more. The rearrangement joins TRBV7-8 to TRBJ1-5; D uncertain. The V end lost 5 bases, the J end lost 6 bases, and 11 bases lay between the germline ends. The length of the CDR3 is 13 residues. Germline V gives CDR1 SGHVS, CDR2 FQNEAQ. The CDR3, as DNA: TGTGCCAGCAGCCTCAATGGACCTCAGCCCCAGCATTTT. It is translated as CASSLNGPQPQHF. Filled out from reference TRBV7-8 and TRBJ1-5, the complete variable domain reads GAGVSQSPRYKVAKRGQDVALRCDPISGHVSLFWYQQALGQGPEFLTYFQNEAQLDKSGLPSDRFFAERPEGSVSTLKIQRTQQEDSAVYLCASSLNGPQPQHFGDGTRLSIL.

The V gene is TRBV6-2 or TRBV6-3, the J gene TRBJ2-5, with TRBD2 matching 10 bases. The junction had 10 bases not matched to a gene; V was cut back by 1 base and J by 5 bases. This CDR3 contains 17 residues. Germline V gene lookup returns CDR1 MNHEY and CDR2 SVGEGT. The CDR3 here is CASSYWESGRVPETQYF. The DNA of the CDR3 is TGTGCCAGCAGTTACTGGGAGAGCGGGAGGGTCCCGGAGACCCAGTACTTC.

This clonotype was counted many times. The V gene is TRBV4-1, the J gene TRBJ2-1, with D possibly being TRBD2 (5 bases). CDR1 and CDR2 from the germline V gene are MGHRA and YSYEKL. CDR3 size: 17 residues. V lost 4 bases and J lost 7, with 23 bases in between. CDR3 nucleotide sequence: TGCGCCAGCAGCCTTCCAAGGAGGCCTACCGTCGTGAATGAGCAGTTCTTC. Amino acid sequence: CASSLPRRPTVVNEQFF.

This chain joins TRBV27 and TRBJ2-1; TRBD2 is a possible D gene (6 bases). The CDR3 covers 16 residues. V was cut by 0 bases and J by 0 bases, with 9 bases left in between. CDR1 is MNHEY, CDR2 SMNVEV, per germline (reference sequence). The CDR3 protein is CASSLSIGSSYNEQFF. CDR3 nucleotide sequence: TGTGCCAGCAGTTTATCCATCGGGAGCTCCTACAATGAGCAGTTCTTC.

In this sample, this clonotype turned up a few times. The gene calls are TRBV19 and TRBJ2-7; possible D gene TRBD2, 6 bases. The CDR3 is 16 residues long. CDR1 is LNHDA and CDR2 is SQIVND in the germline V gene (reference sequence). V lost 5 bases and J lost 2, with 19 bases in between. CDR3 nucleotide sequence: TGTGCCAGTAGTCCCTTCGCAGGGCGGGAACCCTACGAGCAGTACTTC. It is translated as CASSPFAGREPYEQYF.

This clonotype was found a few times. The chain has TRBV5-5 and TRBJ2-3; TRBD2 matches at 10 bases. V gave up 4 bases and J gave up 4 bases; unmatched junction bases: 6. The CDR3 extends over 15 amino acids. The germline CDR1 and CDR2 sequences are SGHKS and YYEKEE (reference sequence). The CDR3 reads CASSRIGLAADTQYF. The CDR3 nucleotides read TGTGCCAGCAGCCGTATAGGACTAGCGGCAGATACGCAGTATTTT.

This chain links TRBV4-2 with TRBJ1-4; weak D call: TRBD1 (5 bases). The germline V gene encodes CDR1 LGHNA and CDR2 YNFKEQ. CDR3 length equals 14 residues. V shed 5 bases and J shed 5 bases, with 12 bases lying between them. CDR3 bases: TGTGCCAGCAGCTTGTTCTCAGGGAATGAAAAACTGTTTTTT. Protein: CASSLFSGNEKLFF.

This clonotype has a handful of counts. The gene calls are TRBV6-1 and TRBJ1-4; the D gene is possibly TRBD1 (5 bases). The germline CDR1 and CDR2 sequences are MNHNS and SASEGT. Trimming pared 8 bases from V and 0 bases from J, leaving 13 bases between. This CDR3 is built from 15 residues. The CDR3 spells CASELPGTTNEKLFF. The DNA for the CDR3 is TGTGCCAGCGAGCTCCCAGGGACAACTAATGAAAAACTGTTTTTT.

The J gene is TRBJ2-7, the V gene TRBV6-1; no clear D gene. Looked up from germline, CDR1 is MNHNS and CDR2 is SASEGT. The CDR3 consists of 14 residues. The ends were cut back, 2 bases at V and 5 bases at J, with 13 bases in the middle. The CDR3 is CASSEFAGGNEQYF. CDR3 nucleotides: TGTGCCAGCAGTGAATTTGCAGGTGGGAACGAGCAGTACTTC.